The 28 T cell receptor beta chains reported below all come from one sample, sequenced in a study of regulatory T cells in long-lasting Graves disease (TCRdb year 2021). The library was made by multiplex PCR. Sequenced on an Illumina HiSeq 4000. iRepertoire HTBI primers and Arm-PCR amplification of CDR3 regions were used to construct TCR beta libraries. TCRdb reworked the public reads: Q25 trimming with fastp, MiXCR clone assembly, productive beta chains retained. Identical CDR3 proteins give one entry, which carries the most common genes and DNA. Recorded for this sample are about 440,000 distinct CDR3 sequences; about 15% of them occurred a single time. Around a quarter of the sample goes to the ten largest clones. What this sample's time point label stands for: newly diagnosed GD, antithyroid drugs for less than 3 months. For both TCR sequencing and RNA sequencing, RNA was extracted from PBMCs using TRIzol.

The sample was also reused in another study, on T cells in Graves' hyperthyroidism and ophthalmopathy.

The sequencing used peripheral blood mononuclear cells (PBMCs), collected at new diagnosis, from a patient treated with antithyroid drugs. The receptors here all came from a woman aged 18 to 35 with Graves disease. Donor details come from another sample of the same person, matched by shared clones.

This clonotype was recorded many times. This chain connects TRBV11-2 to TRBJ2-3; TRBD1 or TRBD2 may be the D gene (6 bases each). V was cut by 6 bases and J by 2 bases, with 21 bases left in between. Germline CDR1 is SGHAT and CDR2 is FQNNGV. This CDR3 contains 17 residues. The CDR3 DNA follows: TGTGCCAGCAGACAGGGAAGCGGGCTCTTAACCACAGATACGCAGTATTTT. Protein product: CASRQGSGLLTTDTQYF.

This clonotype was picked up many times. V usage is TRBV28 and J usage is TRBJ1-5; D is uncertain. Germline V lookup: CDR1 MDHEN, CDR2 SYDVKM. This CDR3 is built from 15 residues. The V and J ends lost 2 bases and 0 bases respectively, with 8 bases between them. CDR3 sequence: CASSLQPNSNQPQHF. DNA of the CDR3: TGTGCCAGCAGTTTACAGCCGAATAGCAATCAGCCCCAGCATTTT.

This clonotype has a count of ten or more. V is TRBV2 and J is TRBJ1-4, with D uncertain. Per the germline V gene, CDR1 is SNHLY and CDR2 is FYNNEI. V lost 3 bases and J lost 6, with 11 bases in between. CDR3 length: 14 residues. The DNA for the CDR3 is TGTGCCAGCAGTGATTCCTACTCGTATGAAAAACTGTTTTTT. Its translation: CASSDSYSYEKLFF. Full variable domain (rest looked up from reference TRBV2 and TRBJ1-4): EPEVTQTPSHQVTQMGQEVILRCVPISNHLYFYWYRQILGQKVEFLVSFYNNEISEKSEIFDDQFSVERPDGSNFTLKIRSTKLEDSAMYFCASSDSYSYEKLFFGSGTQLSVL.

This clonotype was recorded a few times. The chain recombines TRBV24-1 with TRBJ2-5; possible D gene TRBD2, 5 bases. The germline V gene encodes CDR1 KGHDR and CDR2 SFDVKD. The germline V and J ends were trimmed by 4 bases and 5 bases, with 13 bases remaining between them. This CDR3 contains 14 residues. The CDR3 spells CATSDLASGETQYF. DNA for the CDR3: TGTGCCACCAGTGACCTGGCCTCGGGGGAGACCCAGTACTTC.

This clonotype has at least ten counts. This sequence joins TRBV7-2 and TRBJ2-5; D is undetermined. CDR3 length equals 14 residues. Trimming removed 4 bases at V and 5 bases at J, with 14 bases between. CDR1 and CDR2 (germline): SGHTA, FQGNSA. The CDR3 here is CASSSSRAGETQYF. DNA of the CDR3: TGTGCCAGCAGCTCAAGTCGCGCCGGTGAGACCCAGTACTTC.

The table lists this clonotype with a few counts. The chain links TRBV30 to TRBJ1-1; D possibly corresponds to TRBD1 (5 bases). The CDR3 sequence is 15 residues long. V lost 2 bases, J lost 4 bases, and 17 bases lay in between. Germline loops: CDR1 GTSNPN, CDR2 SVGIG (reference sequence). In DNA form, the CDR3 reads TGTGCCTGGAGTTCCCCACGGGGGATGGGCACTGAAGCTTTCTTT. Residues: CAWSSPRGMGTEAFF.

This clonotype was detected only a few times. V usage is TRBV7-3 and J usage is TRBJ1-6; D gene unclear. V lost 2 bases to trimming and J lost 6 bases, with 8 bases between them. Germline V gene data show CDR1 as SGHTA and CDR2 as FQGTGA. The CDR3 has 14 amino acids. Here the CDR3 reads CASSLLAGNSPLHF. Here the CDR3 DNA reads TGTGCCAGCAGCTTACTGGCGGGTAATTCACCCCTCCACTTT.

This clonotype was picked up a small number of times. One base separates it from a far larger clone, so it is likely a read error. J is TRBJ2-3 and V is TRBV6-1; 8 bases match TRBD2. The DNA end favors TRBJ2-7, so the J call may be wrong. This CDR3 has 15 amino acids. Per the germline V gene, CDR1 is MNHNS and CDR2 is SASEGT. DNA for the CDR3: TGTGCCAGCAGGGAGACTAGCGCATCTAACAATGAGCAGTACTTC. Protein: CASRETSASNNEQYF.

The rearrangement links TRBV5-1 to TRBJ2-1; 10 bases fit TRBD2. The CDR3 runs to 17 residues. V lost 0 bases and J lost 0; bases outside the gene matches: 3. CDR1 is SGHRS and CDR2 is YFSETQ in the germline V gene. DNA for the CDR3: TGCGCCAGCAGCTTGGGGACTAGCGGAACCTCCTACAATGAGCAGTTCTTC. Protein product: CASSLGTSGTSYNEQFF.

This clonotype was counted ten times or more. The CDR3 DNA reads as TGCAGCGCAGGGGTCCATGAGCAGTTCTTC. Translation gives CSAGVHEQFF. The V call is TRBV29-1, the J call TRBJ2-1, with a tentative D call TRBD1 (6 bases). The CDR3 covers 10 residues. The ends were cut back, 7 bases at V and 8 bases at J, with 9 bases in the middle. Per germline, CDR1 SQVTM and CDR2 ANQGSEA.

V usage is TRBV19 and J usage is TRBJ2-1, with D maybe TRBD2 (5 bases). From germline, CDR1 is LNHDA and CDR2 SQIVND (reference sequence). This CDR3 spans 13 amino acids. The V and J ends lost 5 bases and 9 bases respectively, with 14 bases between them. The CDR3 protein is CASSPGFLVEQFF. DNA for the CDR3: TGTGCCAGTAGTCCGGGGTTTCTTGTTGAGCAGTTCTTC.

This chain uses TRBV6-1 with TRBJ1-2; D is undetermined. The V end was cut by 7 bases, the J end by 3 bases, with 12 bases between. Germline V gene data show CDR1 as MNHNS and CDR2 as SASEGT. The CDR3 contains 13 residues. As DNA, the CDR3 is TGTGCCAGCATCCAGAGCCTCGACTATGGCTACACCTTC. It specifies CASIQSLDYGYTF.

On this clonotype itself: It is unclear where the CDR3 begins or ends on the DNA, so no DNA is shown, and the CDR3 is as TCRdb lists it. The CDR3: CASSWGRGSTGELLF. The chain has TRBV6-5 and TRBJ2-2; TRBD1 was called by the table and not checked on the DNA. Including both end residues, the CDR3 is 15 amino acids long. CDR1 and CDR2 from the germline V gene are MNHEY and SVGAGI.

This clonotype was seen a handful of times. The chain uses TRBV7-2 and TRBJ1-5; perhaps TRBD1 as D (6 bases). This CDR3 is 14 amino acids long. The V gene's germline CDR1 is SGHTA and CDR2 FQGNSA. The V gene lost 5 bases and the J gene lost 0 bases, with 8 bases spanning the gap. For the CDR3, the DNA is TGTGCCAGCAGCCGGGACATTAGCAATCAGCCCCAGCATTTT. It yields the protein CASSRDISNQPQHF.

The chain joins TRBV28 to TRBJ2-7; D is unclear. Looked up from germline, CDR1 is MDHEN and CDR2 is SYDVKM. V lost 1 base to trimming and J lost 3 bases, with 7 bases between them. The CDR3 is made up of 13 amino acids. CDR3 sequence reads: CASSLYFDYEQYF. In DNA, the CDR3 is TGTGCCAGCAGTTTATACTTTGACTACGAGCAGTACTTC.

This clonotype was seen only a few times. The chain couples TRBV6-1 to TRBJ1-3; a possible D gene is TRBD1 (5 bases). Germline assignment: CDR1 MNHNS and CDR2 SASEGT. V shed 5 bases and J shed 0 bases, with 11 bases lying between them. This CDR3 has 15 amino acids. CDR3 DNA: TGTGCCAGCAGTCGGGACCTTCTCTCTGGAAACACCATATATTTT. Translation gives CASSRDLLSGNTIYF.

This clonotype was detected many times. The rearrangement joins TRBV12-3 or TRBV12-4 to TRBJ2-1, with a tentative D call TRBD1 (5 bases). With 3 bases removed from V and 4 bases from J, the gap between germline ends came to 10 bases. The CDR3 is made up of 14 amino acids. Here the CDR3 reads CASSFDPGYNEQFF. In DNA form, the CDR3 reads TGTGCCAGCAGTTTCGACCCAGGGTACAATGAGCAGTTCTTC.

As for this clonotype: At one end, the junction sequence differs from germline, possibly due to a read error. The J gene is TRBJ2-1, the V gene TRBV15, with D perhaps matching TRBD2 (5 bases). The CDR3 runs 15 residues. Germline CDR1 and CDR2: LNHNV and YYDKDF (reference sequence). CDR3 loop: CATGRDLGINNEQFF. The CDR3 region has the DNA TGTGCCACCGGCAGAGATCTCGGGATCAACAATGAGCAGTTCTTC.

Concerning this clonotype itself: At one end, the junction sequence differs from germline, possibly due to a read error. This chain joins TRBV18 and TRBJ2-2, with D possibly TRBD1 on 5 matching bases. The CDR3 has 17 amino acids. Per germline, CDR1 KGHSH and CDR2 LQKENI. The CDR3 nucleotides read TGTGTCAGCTCACCATCTGGCCGTTGGACATACACCGGGGAGCTGTTTTTT. Protein sequence: CVSSPSGRWTYTGELFF. The variable domain in full, completed from reference TRBV18 and TRBJ2-2, reads NAGVMQNPRHLVRRRGQEARLRCSPMKGHSHVYWYRQLPEEGLKFMVYLQKENIIDESGMPKERFSAEFPKEGPSILRIQQVVRGDSAAYFCVSSPSGRWTYTGELFFGEGSRLTVL.

The V gene is TRBV28, the J gene TRBJ2-7, with D perhaps TRBD1 (6 bases). Trimming removed 6 bases at V and 5 bases at J, with 17 bases between. The CDR3 loop spans 14 amino acids. From germline, CDR1 is MDHEN and CDR2 SYDVKM. CDR3 in DNA: TGTGCCAGCAGCCAAGGGGACAATCAGGACGAGCAGTACTTC. As protein: CASSQGDNQDEQYF.

Points on this clonotype: A single base separates this from a much larger clone, so it may be a read error. The rearrangement joins TRBV30 to TRBJ2-7, with D perhaps matching TRBD1 or TRBD2 (6 bases each). In germline, CDR1 is GTSNPN, CDR2 SVGIG (reference sequence). The CDR3 is 13 residues long. Trimming shortened V by 0 bases and J by 7 bases, and 13 bases separated the two germline ends. The CDR3 DNA is TGTGCCTGGAGTGTACTGAGGGGGGATGAGCAGTACTTC. Translating it yields CAWSVLRGDEQYF.

The sample holds a few counts of this clonotype. The chain is built from TRBV7-3 and TRBJ2-3; TRBD2 agrees at 11 bases. The CDR3 contains 14 residues. The V and J ends lost 3 bases and 4 bases, in that order; junction bases with no gene match: 0. Per germline, CDR1 SGHTA and CDR2 FQGTGA. The DNA of the CDR3 is TGTGCCAGCAGCTTTAGCGGGAGGGCAGATACGCAGTATTTT. Its translation: CASSFSGRADTQYF. Complete variable domain (other parts from reference TRBV7-3 and TRBJ2-3): GAGVSQTPSNKVTEKGKYVELRCDPISGHTALYWYRQSLGQGPEFLIYFQGTGAADDSGLPNDRFFAVRPEGSVSTLKIQRTERGDSAVYLCASSFSGRADTQYFGPGTRLTVL.

The table lists this clonotype with many counts. The chain links TRBV2 to TRBJ2-1, with D possibly being TRBD1 or TRBD2 (5 bases each). In germline, CDR1 is SNHLY, CDR2 FYNNEI. CDR3 length: 12 residues. The V gene lost 1 base and the J gene lost 9 bases, with 7 bases spanning the gap. CDR3: CASSEVGREQFF. The CDR3 region has the DNA TGTGCCAGCAGTGAAGTGGGACGTGAGCAGTTCTTC.

Many counts were recorded for this clonotype. At one end the junction does not follow the germline gene, possibly because of a read error. The J gene is TRBJ2-7, the V gene TRBV10-2, with TRBD1 matching over 8 bases. The CDR3 spans 15 residues. Germline V gives CDR1 WSHSY, CDR2 SAAADI. CDR3 region: CASSEPGTGTYEQYF. The CDR3 nucleotides are TGTGCCAGCAGTGAACCCGGGACAGGAACCTACGAGCAGTACTTC.

This rearrangement joins TRBV4-1 to TRBJ2-5; 7 nucleotides agree with TRBD2. V dropped 0 bases and J dropped 5; count of bases not matched to a gene: 3. Germline lookup yields CDR1 MGHRA and CDR2 YSYEKL. The CDR3 sequence is 14 residues long. CDR3 residues: CASSQDWGGETQYF. The CDR3 region has the DNA TGCGCCAGCAGCCAAGATTGGGGGGGGGAGACCCAGTACTTC.

This clonotype came up once. The rearrangement joins TRBV7-2 to TRBJ1-5; 9 nucleotides line up with TRBD1. This CDR3 has 15 residues. Germline CDR1 reads SGHTA; CDR2 reads FQGNSA. The ends lost 6 bases at V and 0 bases at J; junction bases unmatched: 3. CDR3 in amino acids: CASSGTGHSNQPQHF. CDR3 in DNA: TGTGCCAGCAGTGGGACAGGGCATAGCAATCAGCCCCAGCATTTT.

This sequence joins TRBV11-2 and TRBJ1-2, with TRBD1 as a possible D gene (5 bases). The germline CDR1 and CDR2 sequences are SGHAT and FQNNGV. The V end was cut by 5 bases, the J end by 6 bases, with 16 bases between. The CDR3 length is 14 residues. The CDR3 is CASSPRWGIDGYTF. CDR3 in DNA: TGTGCCAGCAGCCCTCGATGGGGGATCGATGGCTACACCTTC.

This clonotype was counted a few times. V usage is TRBV7-2 and J usage is TRBJ2-2, with D possibly being TRBD2 (6 bases). Looked up from germline, CDR1 is SGHTA and CDR2 is FQGNSA. This CDR3 contains 14 residues. Trimming pared 6 bases from V and 4 bases from J, leaving 12 bases between. The CDR3 nucleotides read TGTGCCAGCAGATCTCAGGGAGGCACCGGGGAGCTGTTTTTT. It is translated as CASRSQGGTGELFF.